A single TCR beta chain is shown here with its context. Germline V gene sequence: CDR1 GTSNPN, CDR2 SVGIG (reference sequence). This CDR3 comprises 11 residues. Deletions cut 4 bases from V and 1 base from J, with 4 bases between. The data originate from a study of blood T cell repertoires in COVID-19. Study information: Samples representing acute and convalescent COVID-19 were sourced from the United States, Italy and Spain. The analysed material was cDNA or gDNA that came from T cells, B-cell-depleted T cells, or PBMCs.

As originally analysed: From reference gene primer amplification, estimates of nucleated cell counts were derived. TCRdb's copy holds only in-frame clones and misses some; the assay was immunoSEQ multiplex PCR. D and trimming were read from the DNA, whereas the V and J calls and clone size are those reported in that table. This sample has approximately 180,000 clones, with about four fifths found just once. The sequence was obtained from an elderly woman with COVID-19, enrolled during active disease. Sequencing input: peripheral blood. J is TRBJ1-1 and V is TRBV30; D ambiguous. The CDR3 coding sequence is TGTGCCTGGACTCGGAACACTGAAGCTTTCTTT. Residues: CAWTRNTEAFF.